This TCR beta chain was sequenced during a study of CD8 T cells in Susac syndrome (dated by TCRdb to 2018 to 2020). Study-level background: The study used repertoire sequencing to test whether antigen drove CD8+ T cell activation and differentiation in Susac syndrome. Paper-wide results and their limitations: The number of individuals in the TCR sequencing and HLA analysis was recognized as being relatively small.

RNA was extracted using the RNeasy kit, and roughly 0.5 to 1 ug of the RNA was reverse transcribed with random hexamers. TCR beta CDR3 regions were amplified with the immunoSEQ multiplex PCR assay covering 54 Vbeta and 13 Jbeta segments. To correct PCR amplification bias, a synthetic template baseline was used for both primer optimization and computational correction. Per the original workflow: Reads were assigned to V, D and J genes according to IMGT and analyzed in immunoSEQ Analyzer, with only productive sequences retained. Clonality was computed as one minus Shannon entropy normalized by log2 of the number of productive unique sequences. For each patient and control, public and private clones were evaluated within the 100 most prevalent clones. Clones were defined as Susac-specific if absent from the healthy and MS cohorts, from 900 to 1,200 published viral clones and from other ImmuneACCESS disease sequences. TCRdb trimmed public reads at Q25 via fastp, called clones via MiXCR and kept in-frame beta chains. Records with the same CDR3 protein are collapsed into one entry carrying the most frequent genes and DNA. These V and J calls originate from TCRdb's pipeline instead of the authors' own analysis. Counted in this sample were around 140,000 distinct CDR3 sequences; 85% to 95% of them appeared once. 0.11% of the sample comes from the top ten.

Peripheral blood CD8+ and CD4+ T cells from healthy donors, Susac syndrome patients and multiple sclerosis patients were profiled by high-throughput TCR beta sequencing. The multiple sclerosis controls were treatment-naive patients who had stable or active relapsing-remitting disease and met the revised McDonald criteria. Bulk CD8+ and CD4+ T cells were purified by magnetic negative isolation, whereas CD8+ TEMRA cells were enriched by FACS. Blood was drawn into EDTA tubes, processed within 24 hours, and PBMCs were isolated by density gradient centrifugation. PBMCs intended for TCR sequencing were cryopreserved in liquid nitrogen and thawed later in a water bath at 37 degrees C. The sorted or isolated CD4+, CD8+ and CD8+ TEMRA cells reached a purity of at least 90%. CDR1 and CDR2 were assigned from the germline V gene as SGHRS and YFSETQ. The CDR3 goes from the cysteine to the phenylalanine over 16 residues. The DNA shown is the 48-base CDR3, in frame from base 1. The germline V and J ends show losses of 4 bases and 1 base respectively, and no gene match explains 7 bases of the junction.

Only one count was recorded for this clonotype. No cognate antigen has been identified for it. Base qualities are not at hand, and no much larger clone is one base apart. One read alone provides weak support. The chain employs TRBV5-1 and TRBJ2-3, with 9 middle bases fitting TRBD1. The clonotype comes from a human donor with multiple sclerosis. Input material: CD4+ T cells from PBMCs. The CDR3 protein is CASSVRQGVGTDTQYF. At the DNA level, the sequence is TGCGCCAGCAGCGTGCGACAGGGGGTAGGCACAGATACGCAGTATTTT.